This T cell receptor beta chain was retrieved from a study of T cell repertoires in cytomegalovirus infection. Study summary: Carrying CMV and the relevant HLA type showed in public TCR beta signatures.

This clonotype was detected many times. The antigen is undetermined. Germline V gene data show CDR1 as SGHVS and CDR2 as FNYEAQ. Deletions cut 5 bases from V and 11 bases from J, with 21 bases between. The length of the CDR3 is 14 residues. TCRdb re-called the reads with MiXCR, one entry per CDR3 protein. The sample holds 900,000 to 950,000 distinct CDR3 sequences; around 32% are singletons and the top ten take around 15%. J is TRBJ1-1 and V is TRBV7-6; D call uncertain. Sequences were derived from cultured CD8+ T cells from PBMCs, sampled from culture after CMV antigen stimulation. The clonotype originates from a human donor in good health (CMV status not recorded). Some clones in this sample may be carry-over from other donors' samples. The CDR3 bases are TGTGCCAGCAGCCCCCGGAAAGGTCTCATAGGGGCTTTCTTT. Its translation: CASSPRKGLIGAFF.